A single T cell receptor (beta chain) is shown here with its context. In the same sample, other DNA sequences code for this CDR3. CD45RO-negative cells were positively selected for CCR7, leaving out terminally differentiated effector memory CD45RA+ cells. HIV-negative, healthy adults without recent acute infections or vaccinations were the donors. All participating donors were Caucasian adults from Nashville, Tennessee. Each PCR replicate from the sorted subsets contained around 200 ng DNA, which is tens of thousands of T cell genomes. Clones were read by immunoSEQ multiplex PCR, and TCRdb kept only the in-frame ones, dropping some. This repertoire shows a few million clones, around 93% found once; its top ten account for less than 2%. This record belongs to a study of shared clonotypes between healthy human individuals. V lost 0 bases and J 1 base, leaving 6 bases between the germline ends. In germline, CDR1 is KGHSY, CDR2 FQNENV. CDR3 length: 14 amino acids.

The chain has TRBV16 and TRBJ1-1; no reliable D call. This TCR was recovered from a man younger than 35 in good health. Some clones in this sample may be carry-over from other donors' samples. The sequencing sample was made of naive CD8+ T cells from PBMCs. In DNA form, the CDR3 reads TGTGCCAGCAGCCAATCAGCAGGGAACACTGAAGCTTTCTTT. Residues: CASSQSAGNTEAFF.